This TCR beta chain was recorded in a study of blood T cell repertoires in COVID-19. Study information: COVID-19 samples, acute and convalescent, were from the United States, Italy and Spain. T cells, B-cell-depleted T cells, or PBMCs provided the cDNA or gDNA that served as material.

Original handling: Quantification of nucleated cells was approximated via reference gene primer amplification. Sequenced by immunoSEQ multiplex PCR; TCRdb stores in-frame clones only, minus some. V, J and clone size are taken as reported in that table, and D and trimming were inferred from the DNA itself. The table shows around 150,000 clones, with roughly 90% occurring only once. V was shortened by 2 bases and J by 10 bases, with 12 bases between the two germline ends. The CDR3 has 12 amino acids. The germline V gene has CDR1 SGHNT and CDR2 YYREEE (reference sequence). The chain joins TRBV5-4 to TRBJ1-1, with D hard to call. This TCR came from a man in his 60s with acute or convalescent COVID-19. The sequencing input was peripheral blood. The CDR3, as DNA: TGTGCCAGCAGCTTCTACGAGGGTATAGCTTTCTTT. Translating gives CASSFYEGIAFF.